The clone carrying this T cell receptor (beta chain) came up once. Clones were read by immunoSEQ multiplex PCR, and TCRdb kept only the in-frame ones, dropping some. The table records about 140,000 clones, 76% of them present only once. The record originates from a study of blood T cell repertoires in COVID-19. The CDR3 sequence is 15 residues long. Looked up from germline, CDR1 is SGHVS and CDR2 is FQNEAQ. Trimming cost V 5 bases and J 0 bases, with 13 bases left between them. V usage is TRBV7-8 and J usage is TRBJ2-5, with TRBD1 as a possible D gene (6 bases). Sequencing used peripheral blood. The TCR originated in a woman older than 75 with active or convalescent COVID-19. CDR3 in DNA: TGTGCCAGCAGCGACCGGGACAACTACCAAGAGACCCAGTACTTC. It translates to CASSDRDNYQETQYF. Variable domain in full (rest from reference TRBV7-8 and TRBJ2-5): GAGVSQSPRYKVAKRGQDVALRCDPISGHVSLFWYQQALGQGPEFLTYFQNEAQLDKSGLPSDRFFAERPEGSVSTLKIQRTQQEDSAVYLCASSDRDNYQETQYFGPGTRLLVL.